The 15 T cell receptor beta chains below come from one sample, sequenced in a study of CXCR3-negative and CXCR3-positive naive CD8 T cells. General study results and limits: TRB CDR3s of CXCR3-positive naive cells were more hydrophobic than those of CXCR3-negative naive cells.

UMI-labeled TRB cDNA libraries were prepared by 5' RACE. Following a re-call of the 5' RACE reads, TCRdb has one entry per CDR3 protein and lacks DNA. The repertoire table contains a few thousand distinct CDR3 sequences. These TCRs' antigens remain unknown. Sequenced sample: naive CXCR3+ CD8+ T cells from blood. Subset specified: CD45RO-CCR7+CD27+CD95- naive CD8+ T cells expressing CXCR3 (TNR3+). Every receptor here comes from a human donor in good health. Some clones in this sample may be carry-over from other donors' samples.

This chain connects TRBV25-1 to TRBJ2-2. The V gene's germline CDR1 is MGHDK and CDR2 SYGVNS. The CDR3 is made up of 16 amino acids. This chain's CDR3 is CASSESGLGNTGELFF.

V and J are TRBV19 and TRBJ2-2. Germline V gives CDR1 LNHDA, CDR2 SQIVND (reference sequence). This CDR3 has 16 residues. This CDR3 is CASSIVLETHTGELFF.

This clonotype shows up as medium-sized by frequency. This chain uses TRBV29-1 with TRBJ2-7; TCRdb lists TRBD1, though no DNA is available to test this call. Germline V gene sequence: CDR1 SQVTM, CDR2 ANQGSEA. CDR3 length: 12 amino acids. CDR3 region: CSVVDRTYEQYF.

This clonotype shows up as medium-sized by frequency. This chain uses TRBV15 with TRBJ2-1; without DNA, the TCRdb call of TRBD1 cannot be checked. This CDR3 spans 12 amino acids. Germline CDR1 is LNHNV and CDR2 is YYDKDF (reference sequence). The CDR3 here is CATSIQGYEQFF.

The rearrangement joins TRBV13 to TRBJ1-5; the TRBD1 assignment by TCRdb is unverifiable without DNA. The CDR3 loop spans 14 amino acids. CDR1 and CDR2 (germline): PRHDT, FYEKMQ (reference sequence). The CDR3 is CASSGTLGDQPQHF. Variable domain in full (rest from reference TRBV13 and TRBJ1-5): AAGVIQSPRHLIKEKRETATLKCYPIPRHDTVYWYQQGPGQDPQFLISFYEKMQSDKGSIPDRFSAQQFSDYHSELNMSSLELGDSALYFCASSGTLGDQPQHFGDGTRLSIL.

The genes are TRBV2 and TRBJ2-7; the D call from TCRdb, TRBD2, cannot be confirmed without DNA. Germline CDR1 and CDR2: SNHLY and FYNNEI. CDR3 length: 14 residues. The CDR3 reads CASSEGGYPNEQYF.

This rearrangement joins TRBV7-9 to TRBJ1-2; the TCRdb call, TRBD1, lacks DNA for checking. Germline CDR1 SEHNR, CDR2 FQNEAQ (reference sequence). CDR3 length: 15 residues. The CDR3 is CASSGITGQSYGYTF.

This clonotype is deemed medium-sized by its frequency. The rearrangement uses TRBV29-1 and TRBJ2-1; as DNA is missing, the TRBD2 call by TCRdb cannot be tested. The CDR3 has 14 residues. Germline V gives CDR1 SQVTM, CDR2 ANQGSEA. CDR3 in amino acids: CSVDTGLSYNEQFF.

This sequence joins TRBV7-8 and TRBJ2-7; absent DNA, TCRdb's TRBD2 call cannot be checked. Germline V gene data show CDR1 as SGHVS and CDR2 as FQNEAQ. This CDR3 is built from 14 residues. The CDR3 loop is CASSLVTSRYEQYF.

Measured by frequency, this clonotype is medium-sized. The rearrangement uses TRBV7-8 and TRBJ2-7; TCRdb gives TRBD1 as the D gene, but with no DNA this cannot be confirmed. The CDR3 covers 16 residues. In germline, CDR1 is SGHVS, CDR2 FQNEAQ. The CDR3 spells CASTTPGGAKSYEQYF.

This clonotype counts as medium-sized by frequency. V is TRBV2 and J is TRBJ1-5; the D gene TCRdb calls, TRBD1, cannot be checked with no DNA. Germline CDR1 SNHLY, CDR2 FYNNEI. The CDR3 covers 15 residues. CDR3: CASSEFDPSGQPQHF.

The chain joins TRBV7-9 to TRBJ2-3; there is no DNA to check the TCRdb D call of TRBD1. The germline V gene encodes CDR1 SEHNR and CDR2 FQNEAQ (reference sequence). There are 13 residues in the CDR3. The CDR3 reads CAISGGSTDTQYF.

This clonotype ranks as medium-sized in terms of frequency. The rearrangement joins TRBV29-1 to TRBJ2-1; TCRdb's D gene call, TRBD1, goes unchecked for lack of DNA. Germline values: CDR1 SQVTM, CDR2 ANQGSEA. The CDR3 is 13 amino acids. The CDR3: CSVGGGQLNEQFF.

This clonotype is called large (0.1 to 1%) based on its frequency. This sequence joins TRBV13 and TRBJ1-1; TCRdb reports TRBD1, a call that lacks DNA to check it against. Per the germline V gene, CDR1 is PRHDT and CDR2 is FYEKMQ (reference sequence). The CDR3 has 13 residues. This CDR3 reads CASSPSGQLKAFF.

This clonotype is classed as medium-sized by frequency. V is TRBV20-1 and J is TRBJ2-3; the TCRdb D gene call, TRBD1, has no DNA to confirm it. In germline, CDR1 is DFQATT, CDR2 SNEGSKA (reference sequence). The CDR3 totals 15 residues. CDR3 protein: CSAISPPGVADTQYF.